This TCR beta chain was recovered during a study of blood T cell repertoires in COVID-19. This clone turned up a few times. Germline CDR1 and CDR2: SGHNT and YYREEE (reference sequence). Trimming left V 4 bases short and J 0 bases short, with 17 bases between. The CDR3 consists of 16 residues. Participants' reported clinical history set cohort assignment. Within 2 weeks before study entry, exposed participants met a COVID-19 case. TCRdb keeps only in-frame clones here, not all; method: immunoSEQ multiplex PCR. The sample lists around 400,000 clones, nearly 90% occurring once. The source material was PBMCs or T cells enriched from blood (not recorded which). The receptor was isolated from a woman aged 18-29 years who had been exposed to COVID-19. The chain recombines TRBV5-4 with TRBJ2-7, with D possibly being TRBD1 (6 bases). The chain's CDR3 is CASSPGLTGHSYEQYF. CDR3 DNA: TGTGCCAGCAGCCCAGGGCTTACGGGACACTCCTACGAGCAGTACTTC.